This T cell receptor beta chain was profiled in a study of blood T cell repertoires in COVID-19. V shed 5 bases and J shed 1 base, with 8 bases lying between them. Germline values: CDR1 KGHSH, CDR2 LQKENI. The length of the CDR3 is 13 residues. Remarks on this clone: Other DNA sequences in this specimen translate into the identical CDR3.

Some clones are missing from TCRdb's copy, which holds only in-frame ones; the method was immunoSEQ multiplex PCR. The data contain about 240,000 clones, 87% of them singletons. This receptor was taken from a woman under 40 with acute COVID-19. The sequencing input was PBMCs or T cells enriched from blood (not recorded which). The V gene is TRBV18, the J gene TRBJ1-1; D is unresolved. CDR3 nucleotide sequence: TGTGCCAGCTCAGGCACAGCGAACACTGAAGCTTTCTTT. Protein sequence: CASSGTANTEAFF.